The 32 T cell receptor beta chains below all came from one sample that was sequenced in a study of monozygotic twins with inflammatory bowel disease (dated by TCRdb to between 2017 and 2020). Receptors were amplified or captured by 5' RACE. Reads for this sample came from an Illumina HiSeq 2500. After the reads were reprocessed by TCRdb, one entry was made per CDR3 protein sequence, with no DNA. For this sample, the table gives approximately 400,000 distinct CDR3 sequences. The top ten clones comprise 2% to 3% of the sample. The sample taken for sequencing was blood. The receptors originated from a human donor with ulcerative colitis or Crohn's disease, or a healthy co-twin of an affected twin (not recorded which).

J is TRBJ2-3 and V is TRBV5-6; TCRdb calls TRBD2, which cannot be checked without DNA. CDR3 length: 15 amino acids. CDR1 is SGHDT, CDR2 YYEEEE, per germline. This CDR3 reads CASSFRGGRTDTQYF.

The CDR3 here is CASSIPGIATQYF. The chain joins TRBV19 to TRBJ2-5; absent DNA, TCRdb's TRBD1 call cannot be checked. Germline V gene sequence: CDR1 LNHDA, CDR2 SQIVND (reference sequence). The CDR3 consists of 13 residues.

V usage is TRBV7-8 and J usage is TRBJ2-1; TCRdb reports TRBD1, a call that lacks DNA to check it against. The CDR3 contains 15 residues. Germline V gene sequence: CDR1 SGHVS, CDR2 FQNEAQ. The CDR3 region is CASNPGGGTYNEQFF. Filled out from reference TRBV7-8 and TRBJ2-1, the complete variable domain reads GAGVSQSPRYKVAKRGQDVALRCDPISGHVSLFWYQQALGQGPEFLTYFQNEAQLDKSGLPSDRFFAERPEGSVSTLKIQRTQQEDSAVYLCASNPGGGTYNEQFFGPGTRLTVL.

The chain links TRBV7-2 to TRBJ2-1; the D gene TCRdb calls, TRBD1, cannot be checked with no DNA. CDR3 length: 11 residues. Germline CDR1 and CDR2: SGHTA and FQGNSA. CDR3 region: CASRVTGLQFF.

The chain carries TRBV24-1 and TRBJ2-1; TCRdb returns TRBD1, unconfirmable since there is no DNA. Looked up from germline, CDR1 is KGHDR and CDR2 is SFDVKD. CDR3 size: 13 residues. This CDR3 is CATKRGGTGEQFF.

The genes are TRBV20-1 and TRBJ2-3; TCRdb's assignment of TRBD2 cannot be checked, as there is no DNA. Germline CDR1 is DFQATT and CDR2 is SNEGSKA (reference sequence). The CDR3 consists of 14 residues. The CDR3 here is CSAREGRTLDTQYF.

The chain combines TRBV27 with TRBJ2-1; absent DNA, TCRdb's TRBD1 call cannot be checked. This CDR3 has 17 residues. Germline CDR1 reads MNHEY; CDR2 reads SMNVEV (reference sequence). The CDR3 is CASSLGKGGQSYNEQFF.

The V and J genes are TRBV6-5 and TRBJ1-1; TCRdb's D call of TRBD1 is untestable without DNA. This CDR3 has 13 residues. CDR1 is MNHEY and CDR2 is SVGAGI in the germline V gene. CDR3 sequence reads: CASSDRVGTEAFF.

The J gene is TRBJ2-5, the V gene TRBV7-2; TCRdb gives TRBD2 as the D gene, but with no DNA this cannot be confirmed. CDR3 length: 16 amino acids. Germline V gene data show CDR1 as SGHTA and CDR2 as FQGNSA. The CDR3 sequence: CASSLGVGGGQETQYF.

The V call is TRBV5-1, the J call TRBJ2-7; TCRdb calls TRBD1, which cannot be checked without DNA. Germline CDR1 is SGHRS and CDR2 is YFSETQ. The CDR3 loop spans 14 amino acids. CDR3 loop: CASGSEGNPYEQYF.

CDR3 sequence reads: CSGERSYNEQFF. The V call is TRBV29-1, the J call TRBJ2-1. The germline V gene encodes CDR1 SQVTM and CDR2 ANQGSEA. This CDR3 spans 12 amino acids.

The CDR3 is CASRSLGGETQYF. The V call is TRBV6-5, the J call TRBJ2-5; TCRdb names TRBD1, which stays unverified in the absence of DNA. CDR1 and CDR2 from the germline V gene are MNHEY and SVGAGI. The CDR3 has 13 amino acids.

The CDR3 reads CASSFAGVPYEQYF. The chain uses TRBV7-2 and TRBJ2-7. The CDR3 length is 14 residues. Germline loops: CDR1 SGHTA, CDR2 FQGNSA.

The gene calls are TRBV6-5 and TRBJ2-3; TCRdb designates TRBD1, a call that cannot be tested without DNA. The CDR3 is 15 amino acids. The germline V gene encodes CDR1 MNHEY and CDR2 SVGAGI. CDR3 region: CASSYAGGPLDTQYF.

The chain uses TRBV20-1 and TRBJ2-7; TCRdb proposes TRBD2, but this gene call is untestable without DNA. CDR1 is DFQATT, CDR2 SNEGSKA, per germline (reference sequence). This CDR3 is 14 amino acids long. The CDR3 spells CSARSSGGASEQYF.

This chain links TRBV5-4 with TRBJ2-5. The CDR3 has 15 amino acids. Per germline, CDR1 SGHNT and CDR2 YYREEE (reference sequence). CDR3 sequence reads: CASSLSKAGQETQYF.

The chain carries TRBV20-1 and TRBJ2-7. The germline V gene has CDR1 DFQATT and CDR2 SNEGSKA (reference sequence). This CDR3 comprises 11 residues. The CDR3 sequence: CSASSSYEQYF.

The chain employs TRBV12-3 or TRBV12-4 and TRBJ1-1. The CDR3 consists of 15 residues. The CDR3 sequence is CASTKVVGYTTEAFF.

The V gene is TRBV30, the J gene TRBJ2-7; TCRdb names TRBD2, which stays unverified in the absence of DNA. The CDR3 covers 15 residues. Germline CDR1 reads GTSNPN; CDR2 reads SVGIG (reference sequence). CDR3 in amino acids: CAWSVELAETYEQYF.

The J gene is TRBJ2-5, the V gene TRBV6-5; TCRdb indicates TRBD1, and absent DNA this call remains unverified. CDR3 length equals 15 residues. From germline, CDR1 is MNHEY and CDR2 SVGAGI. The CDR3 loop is CASSYSPGPQETQYF.

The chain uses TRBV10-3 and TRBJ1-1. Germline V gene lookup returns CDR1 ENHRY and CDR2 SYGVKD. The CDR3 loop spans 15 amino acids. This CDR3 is CAISESRDTNTEAFF.

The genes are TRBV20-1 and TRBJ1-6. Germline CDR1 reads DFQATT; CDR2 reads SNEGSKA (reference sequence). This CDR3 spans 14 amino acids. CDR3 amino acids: CSAWKGSYNSPLHF.

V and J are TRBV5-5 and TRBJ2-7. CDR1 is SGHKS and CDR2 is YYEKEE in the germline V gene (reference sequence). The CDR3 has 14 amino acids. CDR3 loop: CASSLQWGAYEQYF. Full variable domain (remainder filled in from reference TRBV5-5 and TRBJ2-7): DAGVTQSPTHLIKTRGQQVTLRCSPISGHKSVSWYQQVLGQGPQFIFQYYEKEERGRGNFPDRFSARQFPNYSSELNVNALLLGDSALYLCASSLQWGAYEQYFGPGTRLTVT.

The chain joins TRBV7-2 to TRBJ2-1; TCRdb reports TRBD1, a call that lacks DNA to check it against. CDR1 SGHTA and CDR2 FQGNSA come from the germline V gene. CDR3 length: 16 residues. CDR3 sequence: CASTSPGHLTQTKQFF.

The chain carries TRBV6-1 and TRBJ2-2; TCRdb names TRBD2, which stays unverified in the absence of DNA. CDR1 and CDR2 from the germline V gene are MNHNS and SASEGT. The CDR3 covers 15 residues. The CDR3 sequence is CASRRTSGVTGELFF.

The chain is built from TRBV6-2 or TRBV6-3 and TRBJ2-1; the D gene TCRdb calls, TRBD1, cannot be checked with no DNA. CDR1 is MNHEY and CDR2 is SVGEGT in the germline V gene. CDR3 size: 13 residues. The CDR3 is CASTTRTGNEQFF.

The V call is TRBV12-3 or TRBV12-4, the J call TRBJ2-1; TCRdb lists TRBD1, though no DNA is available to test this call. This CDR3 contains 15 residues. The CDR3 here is CASSEGDRAGNEQFF.

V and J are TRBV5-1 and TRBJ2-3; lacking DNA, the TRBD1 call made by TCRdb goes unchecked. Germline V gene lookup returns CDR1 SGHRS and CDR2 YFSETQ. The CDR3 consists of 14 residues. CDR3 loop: CASSSGTVADTQYF.

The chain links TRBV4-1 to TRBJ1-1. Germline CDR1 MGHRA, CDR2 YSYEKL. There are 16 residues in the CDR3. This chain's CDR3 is CASSLMTRLMNTEAFF.

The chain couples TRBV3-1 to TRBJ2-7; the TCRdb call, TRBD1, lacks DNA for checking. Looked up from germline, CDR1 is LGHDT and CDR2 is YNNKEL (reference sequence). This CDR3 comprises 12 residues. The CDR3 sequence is CASRPDSGEQYF.

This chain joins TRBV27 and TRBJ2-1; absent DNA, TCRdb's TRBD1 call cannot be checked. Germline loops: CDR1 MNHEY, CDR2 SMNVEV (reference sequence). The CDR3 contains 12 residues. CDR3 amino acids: CASTGINGEQFF.

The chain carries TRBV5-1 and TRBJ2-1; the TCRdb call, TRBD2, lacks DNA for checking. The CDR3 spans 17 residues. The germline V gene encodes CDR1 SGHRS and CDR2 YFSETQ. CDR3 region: CASSSGSQLRDYNEQFF. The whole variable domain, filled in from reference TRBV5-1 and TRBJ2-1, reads KAGVTQTPRYLIKTRGQQVTLSCSPISGHRSVSWYQQTPGQGLQFLFEYFSETQRNKGNFPGRFSGRQFSNSRSEMNVSTLELGDSALYLCASSSGSQLRDYNEQFFGPGTRLTVL.